This TCR beta chain originates from a study of identical twins listed by TCRdb under 2016. Regarding the study in general: TCR alpha and beta repertoires from monozygotic twins, unrelated adults of various ages and cord blood were deep-sequenced to test whether fetal clonotypes persist. To rule out contamination, the twin experiments were replicated at different times with different library preparation protocols. Here is what the overall study found, with its caveats: Abundant cord blood beta clonotypes had fewer insertions, young adult naive repertoires showed a similar but weaker trend, and memory repertoires showed no such trend. A weaker excess of twin sharing was found in beta out-of-frame sequences because the signal-to-noise ratio was lowered by fewer shared sequences. Because the same donors could not be followed over many years, the conclusions relied on cross-sectional statistical analysis. Zero-insertion analyses could be partly confounded by invariant T cells such as MAIT and iNKT, although diverse VJ usage argued against such confounding for most clonotypes. Compared with coincidental sharing between unrelated individuals, out-of-frame TCR alpha sequences shared between twins showed an excess of sequences with low generation probability. Recombination models systematically underestimated out-of-frame TCR alpha sharing in monozygotic twins but agreed with sharing between unrelated individuals.

The germline V gene encodes CDR1 SGHRS and CDR2 YFSETQ. The CDR3 holds 13 amino acids from the cysteine to the phenylalanine. Left in the record is the CDR3 DNA by itself, 39 bases read in frame from the first base. Here V drops 5 bases and J drops 5 bases, and the junction holds 6 bases not matched to any gene. Every donor in the study was a healthy Caucasian. Three pairs of female monozygotic twins, all aged about 18 to 30 years, were included in the twin cohort. CD4+ and CD8+ T cell populations were isolated with positive isolation kits from Invitrogen. This clonotype was observed a few times. Its target antigen remains unknown. Base qualities were left out, and no much larger clone turns up one base away. Library creation used 5' RACE. The listed sequencing device is Illumina HiSeq 2000. A universal primer binding site was added through template switching, and the final cDNA carried a unique molecular identifier so that TCR cDNA molecules could be counted accurately. Specific primers in the conserved constant-segment region were used to synthesize first-strand cDNA for the TCR alpha and beta chains. To control for contamination, each cDNA library was double barcoded with a SMART-Mk sample barcode plus Illumina barcodes. TruSeq adapter sequences along with Illumina sample barcodes were introduced in two successive PCR steps. Sequencing of the TCR alpha and beta cDNA libraries was done on the Illumina HiSeq platform using custom primers. Under the source paper's analysis protocol: MiGEC was used to process raw reads and extract unique molecular identifiers, and MiXCR was used to find CDR3 positions. For each individual, recombination models were inferred using an EM algorithm with the repgenHMM and IGoR tools. The tcR package in R was used for shared clonotype analysis, with sharing normalized by the product of cloneset sizes. To study raw recombination free of thymic and clonal selection effects, out-of-frame nonproductive sequences were analyzed. TCRdb ran its own pipeline on the public reads, namely fastp trimming at Q25 and MiXCR clone calling, and kept in-frame beta chains. Under each unique CDR3 protein, matching rows form one entry showing the most common genes and DNA. TCRdb's processing, not the study's, gives the V and J calls here. In this sample the table shows about 550,000 distinct CDR3 sequences, approximately 20% of which occur a single time. In total, the top ten clones hold approximately 0.48% of the sample.

Another study also made use of these data, one on yellow fever vaccine responses in identical twins. That second report states: The T cell response to vaccination in identical twins was reported by the authors to appear partly convergent and partly personalized. In identical twins, the study followed T cell clones that responded to the vaccine with precision.

Sequences were obtained from CD4+ T cells sorted from blood. The chain is encoded by TRBV5-1 joined to TRBJ2-5, and 7 bases in between align with TRBD1. This clonotype was sampled from a woman aged 18-29 years in good health. The bases are TGCGCCAGCAGACCAGGGGGTTCGGAGACCCAGTACTTC. Protein translation: CASRPGGSETQYF.